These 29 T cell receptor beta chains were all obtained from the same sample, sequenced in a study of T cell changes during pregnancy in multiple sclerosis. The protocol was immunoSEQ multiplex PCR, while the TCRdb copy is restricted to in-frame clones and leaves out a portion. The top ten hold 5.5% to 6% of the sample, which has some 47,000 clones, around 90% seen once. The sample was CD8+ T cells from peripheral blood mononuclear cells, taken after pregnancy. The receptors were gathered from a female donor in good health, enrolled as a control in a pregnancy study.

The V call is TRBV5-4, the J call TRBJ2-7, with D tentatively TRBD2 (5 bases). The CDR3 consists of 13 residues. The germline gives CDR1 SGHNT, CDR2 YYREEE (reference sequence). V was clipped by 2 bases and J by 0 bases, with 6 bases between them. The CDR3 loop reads CASSFRGSYEQYF. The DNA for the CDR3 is TGTGCCAGCAGCTTTCGGGGCTCCTACGAGCAGTACTTC.

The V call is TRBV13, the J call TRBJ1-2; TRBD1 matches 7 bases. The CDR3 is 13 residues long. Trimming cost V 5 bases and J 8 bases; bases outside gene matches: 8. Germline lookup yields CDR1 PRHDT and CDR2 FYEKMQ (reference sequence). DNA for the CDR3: TGTGCCAGCAGCCCCAGGGGGACGCGGGGCTACACCTTC. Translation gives CASSPRGTRGYTF.

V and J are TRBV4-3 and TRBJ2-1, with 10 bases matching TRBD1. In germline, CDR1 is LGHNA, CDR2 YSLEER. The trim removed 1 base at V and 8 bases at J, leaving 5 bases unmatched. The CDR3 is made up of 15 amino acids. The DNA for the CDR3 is TGCGCCAGCAGCCAAGGGGACAGGGGTGGGGATGAGCAGTTCTTC. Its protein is CASSQGDRGGDEQFF.

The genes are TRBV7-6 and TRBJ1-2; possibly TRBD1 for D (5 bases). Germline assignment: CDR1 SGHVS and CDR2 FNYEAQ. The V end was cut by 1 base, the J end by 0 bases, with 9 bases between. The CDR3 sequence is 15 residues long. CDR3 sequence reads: CASSLEAGPNYGYTF. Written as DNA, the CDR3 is TGTGCCAGCAGCTTAGAGGCAGGGCCTAACTATGGCTACACCTTC.

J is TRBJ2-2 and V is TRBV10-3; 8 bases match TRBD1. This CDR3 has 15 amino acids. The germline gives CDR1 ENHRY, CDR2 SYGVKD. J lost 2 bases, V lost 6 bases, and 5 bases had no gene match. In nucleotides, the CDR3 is TGTGCCATCAGACCGGGACAGGCTAACACCGGGGAGCTGTTTTTT. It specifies CAIRPGQANTGELFF.

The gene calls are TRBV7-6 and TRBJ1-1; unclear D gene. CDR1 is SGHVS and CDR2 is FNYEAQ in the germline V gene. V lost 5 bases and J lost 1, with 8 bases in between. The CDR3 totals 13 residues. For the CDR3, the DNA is TGTGCCAGCAGCACATACAAGAACACTGAAGCTTTCTTT. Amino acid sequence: CASSTYKNTEAFF.

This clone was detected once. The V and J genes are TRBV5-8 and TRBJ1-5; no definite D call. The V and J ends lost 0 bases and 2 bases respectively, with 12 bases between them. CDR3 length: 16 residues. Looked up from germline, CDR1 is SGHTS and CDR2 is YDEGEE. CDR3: CASSLAGNGGNQPQHF. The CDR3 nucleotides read TGTGCCAGCAGCTTGGCGGGGAATGGCGGCAATCAGCCCCAGCATTTT. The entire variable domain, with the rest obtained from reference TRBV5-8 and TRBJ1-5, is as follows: EAGVTQSPTHLIKTRGQQATLRCSPISGHTSVYWYQQALGLGLQFLLWYDEGEERNRGNFPPRFSGRQFPNYSSELNVNALELEDSALYLCASSLAGNGGNQPQHFGDGTRLSIL.

DNA for the CDR3: TGTGCCAGCAGTTCCAGCTATGGCTACACCTTC. It is translated as CASSSSYGYTF. The chain employs TRBV27 and TRBJ1-2, with D unclear. This CDR3 is built from 11 residues. Trimming took 4 bases from V and 4 from J, leaving 4 bases between them. Per the germline V gene, CDR1 is MNHEY and CDR2 is SMNVEV (reference sequence).

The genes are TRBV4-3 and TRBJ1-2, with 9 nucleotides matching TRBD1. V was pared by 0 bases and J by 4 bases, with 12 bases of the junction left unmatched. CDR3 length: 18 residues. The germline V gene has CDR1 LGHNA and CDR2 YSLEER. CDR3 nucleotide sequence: TGCGCCAGCAGCCAAGATCGGGGACAGGGTTTCATACCCTATGGCTACACCTTC. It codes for CASSQDRGQGFIPYGYTF.

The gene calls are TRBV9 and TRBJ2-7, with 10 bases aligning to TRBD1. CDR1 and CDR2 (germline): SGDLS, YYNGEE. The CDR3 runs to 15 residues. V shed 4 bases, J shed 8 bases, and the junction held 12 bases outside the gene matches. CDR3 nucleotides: TGTGCCAGCAGCCCCCCGGGACAGGGGAATCAAAAGCAGTACTTC. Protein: CASSPPGQGNQKQYF.

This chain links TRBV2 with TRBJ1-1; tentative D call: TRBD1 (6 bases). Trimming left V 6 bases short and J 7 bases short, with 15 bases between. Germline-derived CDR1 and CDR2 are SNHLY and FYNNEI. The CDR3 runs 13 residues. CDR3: CASRTGTSIEAFF. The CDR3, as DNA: TGTGCCAGCAGGACCGGGACATCTATTGAAGCTTTCTTT.

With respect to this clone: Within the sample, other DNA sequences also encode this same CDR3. The CDR3 loop reads CASSFRDRVYEQYF. The CDR3 region has the DNA TGTGCCAGCAGTTTCCGGGACAGGGTATACGAGCAGTACTTC. This chain uses TRBV27 with TRBJ2-7; 9 bases agree with TRBD1. The CDR3 extends over 14 amino acids. Germline lookup yields CDR1 MNHEY and CDR2 SMNVEV (reference sequence). V lost 3 bases to trimming and J lost 4 bases; unmatched junction nucleotides: 4.

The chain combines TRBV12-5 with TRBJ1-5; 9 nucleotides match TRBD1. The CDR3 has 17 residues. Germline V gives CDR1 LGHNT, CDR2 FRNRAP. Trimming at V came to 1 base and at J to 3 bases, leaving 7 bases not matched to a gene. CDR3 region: CASGLGSRDRVNQPQHF. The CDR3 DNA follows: TGTGCTAGTGGTTTGGGCTCTAGGGACAGGGTCAATCAGCCCCAGCATTTT. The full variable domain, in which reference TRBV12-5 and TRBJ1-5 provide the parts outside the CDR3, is DARVTQTPRHKVTEMGQEVTMRCQPILGHNTVFWYRQTMMQGLELLAYFRNRAPLDDSGMPKDRFSAEMPDATLATLKIQPSEPRDSAVYFCASGLGSRDRVNQPQHFGDGTRLSIL.

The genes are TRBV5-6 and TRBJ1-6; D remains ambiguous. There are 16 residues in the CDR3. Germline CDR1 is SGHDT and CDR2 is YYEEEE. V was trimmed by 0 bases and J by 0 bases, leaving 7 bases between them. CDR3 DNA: TGTGCCAGCAGCTTGGGCGGGAGCTCCTATAATTCACCCCTCCACTTT. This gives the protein CASSLGGSSYNSPLHF.

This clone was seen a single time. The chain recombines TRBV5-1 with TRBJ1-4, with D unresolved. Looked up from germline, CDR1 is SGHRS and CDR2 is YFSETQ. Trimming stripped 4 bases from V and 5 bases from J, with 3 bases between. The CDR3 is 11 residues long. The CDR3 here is CASSLNEKLFF. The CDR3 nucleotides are TGCGCCAGCAGCCTCAATGAAAAACTGTTTTTT.

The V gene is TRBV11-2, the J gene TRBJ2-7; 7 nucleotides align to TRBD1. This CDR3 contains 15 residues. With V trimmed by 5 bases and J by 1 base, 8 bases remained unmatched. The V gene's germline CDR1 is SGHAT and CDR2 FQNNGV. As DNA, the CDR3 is TGTGCCAGCAGCCAATTAACAGGGGTTTCCTACGAGCAGTACTTC. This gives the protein CASSQLTGVSYEQYF. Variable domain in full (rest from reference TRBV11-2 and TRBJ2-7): EAGVAQSPRYKIIEKRQSVAFWCNPISGHATLYWYQQILGQGPKLLIQFQNNGVVDDSQLPKDRFSAERLKGVDSTLKIQPAKLEDSAVYLCASSQLTGVSYEQYFGPGTRLTVT.

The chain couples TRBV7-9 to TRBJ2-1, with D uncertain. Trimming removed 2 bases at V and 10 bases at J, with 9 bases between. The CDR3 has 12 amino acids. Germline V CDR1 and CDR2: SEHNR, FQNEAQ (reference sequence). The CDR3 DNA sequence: TGTGCCAGCAGCTTACTTGGCAGGGAGCAGTTCTTC. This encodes CASSLLGREQFF.

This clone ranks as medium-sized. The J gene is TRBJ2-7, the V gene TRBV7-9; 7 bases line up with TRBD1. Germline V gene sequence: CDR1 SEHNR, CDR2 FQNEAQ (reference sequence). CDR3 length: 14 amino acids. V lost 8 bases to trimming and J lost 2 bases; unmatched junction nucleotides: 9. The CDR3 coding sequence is TGTGCCAGCTCAGATACAGGGGTACCCTACGAGCAGTACTTC. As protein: CASSDTGVPYEQYF.

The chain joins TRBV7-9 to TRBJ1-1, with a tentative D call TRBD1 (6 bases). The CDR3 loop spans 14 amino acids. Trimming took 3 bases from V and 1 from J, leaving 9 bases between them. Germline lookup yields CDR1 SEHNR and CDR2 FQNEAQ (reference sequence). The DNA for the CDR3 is TGTGCCAGCAGCTTTTCGGGACAGAACACTGAAGCTTTCTTT. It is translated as CASSFSGQNTEAFF.

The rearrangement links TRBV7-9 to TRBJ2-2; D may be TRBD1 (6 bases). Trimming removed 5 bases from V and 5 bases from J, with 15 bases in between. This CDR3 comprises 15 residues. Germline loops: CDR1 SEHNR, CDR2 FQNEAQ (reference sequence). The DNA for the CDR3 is TGTGCCAGCAGCCTAGACAGGTCCCGTACCGGGGAGCTGTTTTTT. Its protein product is CASSLDRSRTGELFF.

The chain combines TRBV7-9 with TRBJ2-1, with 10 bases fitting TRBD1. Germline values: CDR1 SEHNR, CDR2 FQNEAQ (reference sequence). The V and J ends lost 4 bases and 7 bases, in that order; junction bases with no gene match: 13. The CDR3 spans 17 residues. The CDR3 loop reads CASSYQMTGGFRNEQFF. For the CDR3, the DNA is TGTGCCAGCAGCTACCAGATGACAGGGGGCTTTAGGAATGAGCAGTTCTTC.

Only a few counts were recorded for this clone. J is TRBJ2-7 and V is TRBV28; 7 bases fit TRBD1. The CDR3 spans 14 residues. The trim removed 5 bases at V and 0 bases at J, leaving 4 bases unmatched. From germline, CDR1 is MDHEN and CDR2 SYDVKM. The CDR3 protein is CASSPGTASYEQYF. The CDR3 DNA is TGTGCCAGCAGTCCTGGGACAGCCTCCTACGAGCAGTACTTC.

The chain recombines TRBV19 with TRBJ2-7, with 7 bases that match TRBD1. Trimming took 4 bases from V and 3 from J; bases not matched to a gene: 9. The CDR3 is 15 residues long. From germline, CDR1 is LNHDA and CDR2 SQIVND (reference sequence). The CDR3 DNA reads TGTGCCAGTAGTACCAGACAGGGAACCCTCTACGAGCAGTACTTC. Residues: CASSTRQGTLYEQYF.

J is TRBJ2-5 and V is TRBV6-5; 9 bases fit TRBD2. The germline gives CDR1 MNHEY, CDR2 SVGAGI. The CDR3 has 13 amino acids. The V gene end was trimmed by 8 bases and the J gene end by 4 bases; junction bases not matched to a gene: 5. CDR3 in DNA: TGTGCCAGCGGATTACTAGCGGGAGAGACCCAGTACTTC. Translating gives CASGLLAGETQYF.

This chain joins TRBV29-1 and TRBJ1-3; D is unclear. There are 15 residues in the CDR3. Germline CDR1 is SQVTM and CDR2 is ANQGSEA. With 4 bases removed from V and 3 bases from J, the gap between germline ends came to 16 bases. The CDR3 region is CSVVHTPGDGNTIYF. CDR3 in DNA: TGCAGCGTTGTCCACACCCCTGGTGATGGAAACACCATATATTTT.

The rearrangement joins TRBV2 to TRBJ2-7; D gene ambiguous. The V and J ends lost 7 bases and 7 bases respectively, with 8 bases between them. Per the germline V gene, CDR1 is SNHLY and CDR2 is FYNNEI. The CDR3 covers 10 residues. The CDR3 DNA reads TGTGCCAGCATCGGTCGGGAGCAGTACTTC. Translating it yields CASIGREQYF. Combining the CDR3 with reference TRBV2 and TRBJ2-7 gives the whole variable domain EPEVTQTPSHQVTQMGQEVILRCVPISNHLYFYWYRQILGQKVEFLVSFYNNEISEKSEIFDDQFSVERPDGSNFTLKIRSTKLEDSAMYFCASIGREQYFGPGTRLTVT.

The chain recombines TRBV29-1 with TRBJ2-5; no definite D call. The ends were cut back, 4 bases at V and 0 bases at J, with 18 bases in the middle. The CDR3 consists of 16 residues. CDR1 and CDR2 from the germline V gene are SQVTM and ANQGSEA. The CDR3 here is CSVAPTTASNQETQYF. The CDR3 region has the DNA TGCAGCGTTGCTCCTACCACCGCGTCTAACCAAGAGACCCAGTACTTC.

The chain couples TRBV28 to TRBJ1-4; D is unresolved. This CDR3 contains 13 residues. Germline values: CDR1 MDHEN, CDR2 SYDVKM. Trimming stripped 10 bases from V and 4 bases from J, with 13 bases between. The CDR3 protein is CATYAGGNEKLFF. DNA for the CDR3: TGTGCCACATACGCGGGCGGTAATGAAAAACTGTTTTTT.

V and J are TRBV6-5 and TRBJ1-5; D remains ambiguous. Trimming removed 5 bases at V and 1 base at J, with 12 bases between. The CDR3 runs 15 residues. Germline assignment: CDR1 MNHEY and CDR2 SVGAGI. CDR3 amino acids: CASSREKTSNQPQHF. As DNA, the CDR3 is TGTGCCAGCAGTCGGGAAAAAACAAGCAATCAGCCCCAGCATTTT.